A single sample gave rise to the 8 T cell receptor beta chains below, sequenced in a study of T cells in Graves' hyperthyroidism and ophthalmopathy. RNA transcripts provided the source from which TCR beta CDR3 regions were amplified. The HTBI set primed first-round TCR CDR3 RT-PCR. TCRdb ran MiXCR on the multiplex PCR reads and lists one entry per CDR3 protein. The sample includes hundreds of thousands of distinct CDR3 sequences, about a third of them seen just once. Sequenced sample: blood. These receptors originate from a woman aged 40 to 49 with Graves' hyperthyroidism.

There are a few counts of this clonotype. The CDR3 spells CASSPLETGELFF. In nucleotides, the CDR3 is TGTGCCAGCAGTCCTCTGGAGACCGGGGAGCTGTTTTTT. The V call is TRBV12-3 or TRBV12-4, the J call TRBJ2-2; the D is unclear. This CDR3 region has 13 residues. V was cut by 5 bases and J by 5 bases, with 9 bases left in between.

In its sample, this clonotype was seen many times. Here the CDR3 DNA reads TGTGCCACCAGTGTAGGGGCTGGAACCGGGGAGCTGTTTTTT. Amino acids: CATSVGAGTGELFF. V usage is TRBV24-1 and J usage is TRBJ2-2, with TRBD1 as a possible D gene (5 bases). Between the trimmed V and J ends, which lost 5 bases and 5 bases, there was a span of 11 bases. There are 14 residues in the CDR3. From germline, CDR1 is KGHDR and CDR2 SFDVKD.

This clonotype has at least ten counts. This chain links TRBV7-9 with TRBJ2-7; D gene ambiguous. V gave up 1 base and J gave up 2 bases, with 12 bases separating them. There are 15 residues in the CDR3. Germline V gives CDR1 SEHNR, CDR2 FQNEAQ (reference sequence). For the CDR3, the DNA is TGTGCCAGCAGCTTAGTCGTTGCCGGTCCCTACGAGCAGTACTTC. Its translation: CASSLVVAGPYEQYF.

This clonotype was detected a few times. Germline and junction disagree at one end, which may indicate a read error. V gene TRBV2 combines with J gene TRBJ1-1, with D possibly TRBD1 on 5 matching bases. The length of the CDR3 is 14 residues. The germline gives CDR1 SNHLY, CDR2 FYNNEI. The CDR3 protein is CASSSLTVNTEALF. CDR3 DNA sequence: TGTGCCAGCAGTTCGTTGACAGTGAACACTGAAGCTCTCTTT.

This clonotype appeared once. A junction boundary mismatches the germline segment, possibly from a read error. This sequence joins TRBV7-2 and TRBJ2-7, with a possible D match to TRBD1 (5 bases). Germline V gene lookup returns CDR1 SGHTA and CDR2 FQGNSA. This CDR3 contains 16 residues. The CDR3 region is CASSQEGAGLPYAQYF. As DNA, the CDR3 is TGTGCCAGCAGCCAAGAAGGGGCAGGGTTACCCTACGCGCAGTACTTC.

This clonotype has ten or more counts. The chain combines TRBV10-3 with TRBJ1-2; TRBD1 agrees at 8 bases. CDR3 size: 14 residues. The V and J ends lost 4 bases and 8 bases, in that order; junction bases with no gene match: 9. Looked up from germline, CDR1 is ENHRY and CDR2 is SYGVKD. The CDR3 DNA reads as TGTGCCATCAGTGGGTGGACAGGGACAACGGGCTACACCTTC. Translating gives CAISGWTGTTGYTF.

In its sample, this clonotype was seen many times. The gene calls are TRBV7-2 and TRBJ1-5, with D perhaps matching TRBD1 (5 bases). Germline CDR1 and CDR2: SGHTA and FQGNSA. The length of the CDR3 is 15 residues. Deletions cut 4 bases from V and 5 bases from J, with 15 bases between. CDR3 sequence: CASSSKLGGDQPQHF. The CDR3 nucleotides are TGTGCCAGCAGCTCCAAGCTGGGAGGGGATCAGCCCCAGCATTTT.

This clonotype was observed a handful of times. Being one base from a much bigger clone, this may be a read error. This sequence joins TRBV15 and TRBJ1-5, with D tentatively TRBD1 (5 bases). The germline CDR1 and CDR2 sequences are LNHNV and YYDKDF (reference sequence). The CDR3 contains 12 residues. Here the CDR3 DNA reads TGTGCCACCAGCGGGACCAATCAGTCCCAGCATTTT. It translates to CATSGTNQSQHF. Full variable domain (outside the CDR3, taken from reference TRBV15 and TRBJ1-5): DAMVIQNPRYQVTQFGKPVTLSCSQTLNHNVMYWYQQKSSQAPKLLFHYYDKDFNNEADTPDNFQSRRPNTSFCFLDIRSPGLGDTAMYLCATSGTNQSQHFGDGTRLSIL.